The rows below give T cell receptor beta chains drawn from one sample of a study of shared clonotypes between healthy human individuals. Measured with immunoSEQ multiplex PCR; TCRdb has only the in-frame clones, and not every one. The table has approximately 2,000,000 clones, about 94% seen once. Specimen: naive CD8+ T cells from PBMCs. The receptors originated from a man between 18 and 35 years old in good health. Some clones in this sample may be carry-over from other donors' samples. The CDR3 runs from the conserved cysteine through the conserved F or W. The order of the fields is J gene, D gene, clone size, V gene, CDR3 protein, CDR3 DNA. D genes are given only for firm matches. Clone size is shown for a subset of rows, as once, few, many or a class of expanded clone.

j_call: TRBJ2-2
d_call: -
clone_size: -
v_call: TRBV11-2
cdr3_aa: CASSLVVWGTGELFF
cdr3_nt: TGTGCCAGCAGCTTAGTTGTTTGGGGAACCGGGGAGCTGTTTTTT

j_call: TRBJ1-2
d_call: -
clone_size: -
v_call: TRBV30
cdr3_aa: CAWSPLGQPLNYGYTF
cdr3_nt: TGTGCCTGGAGTCCATTAGGACAGCCTTTAAACTATGGCTACACCTTC

j_call: TRBJ2-7
d_call: TRBD1
clone_size: -
v_call: TRBV28
cdr3_aa: CASSLRTGRYEQYF
cdr3_nt: TGTGCCAGCAGTTTACGGACAGGGCGCTACGAGCAGTACTTC

j_call: TRBJ2-2
d_call: -
clone_size: -
v_call: TRBV19
cdr3_aa: CASSSWDSPANTGELFF
cdr3_nt: TGTGCCAGTAGCTCTTGGGACTCCCCAGCGAACACCGGGGAGCTGTTTTTT

j_call: TRBJ2-1
d_call: TRBD2
clone_size: -
v_call: TRBV19
cdr3_aa: CASSISSGDYNEQFF
cdr3_nt: TGTGCCAGTAGTATATCTAGCGGGGACTACAATGAGCAGTTCTTC

j_call: TRBJ1-2
d_call: -
clone_size: -
v_call: TRBV5-1
cdr3_aa: CASRTEPGAWYGYTF
cdr3_nt: TGCGCCAGCAGGACTGAGCCGGGGGCTTGGTATGGCTACACCTTC

j_call: TRBJ1-5
d_call: -
clone_size: -
v_call: TRBV7-9
cdr3_aa: CASSQGRNQPQHF
cdr3_nt: TGTGCCAGCAGCCAGGGGCGCAATCAGCCCCAGCATTTT

j_call: TRBJ2-5
d_call: -
clone_size: -
v_call: TRBV15
cdr3_aa: CATSSGFQETQYF
cdr3_nt: TGTGCCACCAGCTCCGGGTTTCAAGAGACCCAGTACTTC

j_call: TRBJ2-7
d_call: -
clone_size: -
v_call: TRBV11-2
cdr3_aa: CASSLTGTGRSYEQYF
cdr3_nt: TGTGCCAGCAGCTTAACGGGGACCGGGAGAAGCTACGAGCAGTACTTC

j_call: TRBJ1-5
d_call: -
clone_size: few
v_call: TRBV25-1
cdr3_aa: CASSEQTGRCQPQHF
cdr3_nt: TGTGCCAGCAGTGAACAGACAGGCCGGTGTCAGCCCCAGCATTTT

j_call: TRBJ2-5
d_call: -
clone_size: -
v_call: TRBV28
cdr3_aa: CATRHSGQETQYF
cdr3_nt: TGTGCCACCAGGCACAGCGGACAAGAGACCCAGTACTTC

j_call: TRBJ1-5
d_call: TRBD1
clone_size: -
v_call: TRBV9
cdr3_aa: CASSAGTGGNQPQHF
cdr3_nt: TGTGCCAGCAGCGCAGGGACAGGGGGCAATCAGCCCCAGCATTTT

j_call: TRBJ2-4
d_call: -
clone_size: -
v_call: TRBV10-3
cdr3_aa: CAISQPSDIQYF
cdr3_nt: TGTGCCATCTCACAGCCCTCGGACATTCAGTACTTC

j_call: TRBJ2-1
d_call: -
clone_size: once
v_call: TRBV15
cdr3_aa: CATSRDPNNEQFF
cdr3_nt: TGTGCCACCAGCAGAGATCCCAACAATGAGCAGTTCTTC

j_call: TRBJ1-2
d_call: TRBD1
clone_size: -
v_call: TRBV9
cdr3_aa: CASSSRDSLNGYTF
cdr3_nt: TGTGCCAGCAGCTCCCGGGACAGTCTGAATGGCTACACCTTC

j_call: TRBJ1-1
d_call: -
clone_size: -
v_call: TRBV6-5
cdr3_aa: CASSYGGSSTEAFF
cdr3_nt: TGTGCCAGCAGTTACGGTGGGTCCTCCACTGAAGCTTTCTTT

j_call: TRBJ2-7
d_call: -
clone_size: few
v_call: TRBV7-9
cdr3_aa: CASSLTGNEQYF
cdr3_nt: TGTGCCAGCAGCTTAACGGGGAACGAGCAGTACTTC

j_call: TRBJ1-5
d_call: -
clone_size: -
v_call: TRBV19
cdr3_aa: CASSILVGTFYQPQHF
cdr3_nt: TGTGCCAGTAGTATTCTTGTTGGGACCTTCTATCAGCCCCAGCATTTT

j_call: TRBJ2-1
d_call: -
clone_size: -
v_call: TRBV7-6
cdr3_aa: CASSLGLRSNEQFF
cdr3_nt: TGTGCCAGCAGCCTCGGTCTCCGAAGCAATGAGCAGTTCTTC

j_call: TRBJ2-7
d_call: -
clone_size: -
v_call: TRBV7-9
cdr3_aa: CASSLGAGTGASYEQYF
cdr3_nt: TGTGCCAGCAGCTTAGGGGCAGGGACTGGGGCCTCCTACGAGCAGTACTTC

j_call: TRBJ1-1
d_call: -
clone_size: -
v_call: TRBV19
cdr3_aa: CASSIQGTEAFF
cdr3_nt: TGTGCCAGTAGTATACAGGGTACTGAAGCTTTCTTT

j_call: TRBJ2-7
d_call: -
clone_size: -
v_call: TRBV4-1
cdr3_aa: CASSQLLGELSAYEQYF
cdr3_nt: TGCGCCAGCAGCCAACTTTTGGGGGAGTTATCGGCGTACGAGCAGTACTTC

j_call: TRBJ1-5
d_call: -
clone_size: -
v_call: TRBV27
cdr3_aa: CASSLVRGGQPQHF
cdr3_nt: TGTGCCAGCAGTTTAGTAAGGGGCGGACAGCCCCAGCATTTT

j_call: TRBJ2-3
d_call: -
clone_size: -
v_call: TRBV29-1
cdr3_aa: CSVEWVDTQYF
cdr3_nt: TGCAGCGTTGAATGGGTAGATACGCAGTATTTT

j_call: TRBJ1-1
d_call: -
clone_size: -
v_call: TRBV27
cdr3_aa: CASSLLGHTNTEAFF
cdr3_nt: TGTGCCAGCAGTTTACTGGGACACACGAACACTGAAGCTTTCTTT

j_call: TRBJ2-7
d_call: -
clone_size: -
v_call: TRBV6-6
cdr3_aa: CASSYEVSSYEQYF
cdr3_nt: TGTGCCAGCAGTTACGAGGTCAGCTCCTACGAGCAGTACTTC

j_call: TRBJ2-1
d_call: TRBD1
clone_size: -
v_call: TRBV19
cdr3_aa: CASSPGQGAYNEQFF
cdr3_nt: TGTGCCAGTAGTCCCGGACAGGGGGCGTACAATGAGCAGTTCTTC

j_call: TRBJ2-2
d_call: -
clone_size: once
v_call: TRBV7-3
cdr3_aa: CASSLNGRGTLTGELFF
cdr3_nt: TGTGCCAGCAGCTTAAACGGCAGGGGAACGTTGACCGGGGAGCTGTTTTTT

j_call: TRBJ2-5
d_call: -
clone_size: -
v_call: TRBV5-4
cdr3_aa: CASSFPQETQYF
cdr3_nt: TGTGCCAGCAGCTTTCCCCAAGAGACCCAGTACTTC

j_call: TRBJ2-1
d_call: -
clone_size: -
v_call: TRBV6-5
cdr3_aa: CASRLRIGGNEQFF
cdr3_nt: TGTGCCAGCAGACTCCGGATTGGGGGCAATGAGCAGTTCTTC

j_call: TRBJ1-1
d_call: TRBD1
clone_size: -
v_call: TRBV9
cdr3_aa: CASSVEDRGYTEAFF
cdr3_nt: TGTGCCAGCAGCGTAGAAGACAGGGGATACACTGAAGCTTTCTTT

j_call: TRBJ2-4
d_call: -
clone_size: -
v_call: TRBV30
cdr3_aa: CAWRRGYGKNIQYF
cdr3_nt: TGTGCCTGGAGAAGAGGATATGGCAAAAACATTCAGTACTTC

j_call: TRBJ2-3
d_call: -
clone_size: -
v_call: TRBV9
cdr3_aa: CASSVVTGVPDTQYF
cdr3_nt: TGTGCCAGCAGCGTAGTGACAGGAGTCCCAGATACGCAGTATTTT

j_call: TRBJ1-6
d_call: TRBD1
clone_size: -
v_call: TRBV30
cdr3_aa: CAWRGTGGNSPLHF
cdr3_nt: TGTGCCTGGAGGGGGACAGGGGGTAATTCACCCCTCCACTTT

j_call: TRBJ2-7
d_call: TRBD2
clone_size: -
v_call: TRBV7-8
cdr3_aa: CASSLPRAGAYYEQYF
cdr3_nt: TGTGCCAGCAGCTTACCTCGAGCGGGGGCTTACTACGAGCAGTACTTC